This T cell receptor beta chain was obtained from a study of STAT3 mutations in large granular lymphocyte leukemia. Study-level points and caveats: At least one immunodominant TCR beta clonotype appeared in every T-cell large granular lymphocyte leukemia patient.

The CDR3 loop spans 14 amino acids. Germline V gene lookup returns CDR1 PRHDT and CDR2 FYEKMQ (reference sequence). Trimming left V 3 bases short and J 0 bases short, with 5 bases between. A few counts support this clone. Its antigen is not known. Roughly 39,000 productive templates were obtained per sample on average. Repertoires were generated with immunoSEQ multiplex PCR, while TCRdb's copy carries only in-frame clones and drops some. The sample has some 28,000 clones, 60% to 85% seen once. The TCR comes from a woman in her 50s with T-cell large granular lymphocyte leukemia. Some clones in this sample may be carry-over from other donors' samples. The specimen sequenced was peripheral blood mononuclear cells. The chain is built from TRBV13 and TRBJ2-2; D unclear. The DNA for the CDR3 is TGTGCCAGCAGCTTTAGTACGAACACCGGGGAGCTGTTTTTT. This sequence encodes CASSFSTNTGELFF.